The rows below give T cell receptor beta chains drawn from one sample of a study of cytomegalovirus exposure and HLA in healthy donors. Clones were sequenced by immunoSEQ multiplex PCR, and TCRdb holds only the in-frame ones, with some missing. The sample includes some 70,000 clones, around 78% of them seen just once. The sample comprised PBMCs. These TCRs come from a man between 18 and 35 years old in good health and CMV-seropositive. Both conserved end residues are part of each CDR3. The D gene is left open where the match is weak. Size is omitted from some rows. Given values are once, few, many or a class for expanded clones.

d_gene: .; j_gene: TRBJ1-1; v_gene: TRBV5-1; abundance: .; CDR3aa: CASSTSPQGHTEAFF; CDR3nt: TGCGCCAGCAGCACTTCACCACAGGGTCACACTGAAGCTTTCTTT
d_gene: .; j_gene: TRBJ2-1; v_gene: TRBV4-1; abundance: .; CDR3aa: CASSQDSGTYNEQFF; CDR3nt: TGCGCCAGCAGCCAAGATTCCGGGACCTACAATGAGCAGTTCTTC
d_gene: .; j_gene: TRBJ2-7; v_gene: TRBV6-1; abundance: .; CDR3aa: CAWRDDRTYEQYF; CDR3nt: TGTGCCTGGCGGGACGACCGGACCTACGAGCAGTACTTC
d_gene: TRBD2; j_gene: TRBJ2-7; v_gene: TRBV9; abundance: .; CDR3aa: CASSASGKTYEQYF; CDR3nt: TGTGCCAGCAGCGCTAGCGGAAAAACCTACGAGCAGTACTTC
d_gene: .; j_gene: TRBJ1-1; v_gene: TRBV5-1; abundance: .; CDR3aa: CASRGATGYTEAFF; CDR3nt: TGCGCCAGCAGGGGGGCGACAGGCTACACTGAAGCTTTCTTT
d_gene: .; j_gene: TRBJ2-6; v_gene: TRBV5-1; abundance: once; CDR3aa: CASSQLTGANVLTF; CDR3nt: TGCGCCAGCAGCCAACTCACGGGGGCCAACGTCCTGACTTTC
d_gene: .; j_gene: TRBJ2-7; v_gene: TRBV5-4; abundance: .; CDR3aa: CASSRGGAHDYEQYF; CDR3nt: TGTGCCAGCAGCCGAGGAGGGGCGCACGACTACGAGCAGTACTTC
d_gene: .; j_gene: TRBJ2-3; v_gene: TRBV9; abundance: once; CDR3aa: CAPYRRPDTDTQYF; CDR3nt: TGTGCCCCCTACAGAAGGCCAGACACAGATACGCAGTATTTT
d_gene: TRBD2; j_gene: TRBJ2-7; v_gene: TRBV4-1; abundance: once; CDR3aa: CASSQAVGGLAGKNYEQYF; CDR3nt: TGCGCCAGCAGCCAAGCCGTCGGGGGACTAGCGGGAAAAAACTACGAGCAGTACTTC
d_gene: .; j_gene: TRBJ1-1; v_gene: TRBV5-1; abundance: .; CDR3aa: CASSWTGGNTEAFF; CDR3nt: TGCGCCAGCAGCTGGACCGGGGGGAACACTGAAGCTTTCTTT
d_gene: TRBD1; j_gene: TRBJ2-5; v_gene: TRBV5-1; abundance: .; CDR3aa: CASTRSRDRVGETQYF; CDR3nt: TGCGCCAGCACCAGATCGAGGGACAGGGTGGGGGAGACCCAGTACTTC
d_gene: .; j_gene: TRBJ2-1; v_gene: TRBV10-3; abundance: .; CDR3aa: CAISSQGNEQFF; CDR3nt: TGTGCCATCAGTTCCCAGGGGAATGAGCAGTTCTTC
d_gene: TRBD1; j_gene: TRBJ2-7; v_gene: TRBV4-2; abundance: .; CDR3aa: CASSRMGQGAYEQYF; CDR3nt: TGTGCCAGCAGCCGGATGGGACAGGGGGCTTACGAGCAGTACTTC
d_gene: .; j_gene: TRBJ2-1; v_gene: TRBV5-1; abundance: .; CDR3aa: CASSFGQVYNEQFF; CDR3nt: TGCGCCAGCAGCTTTGGGCAAGTCTACAATGAGCAGTTCTTC
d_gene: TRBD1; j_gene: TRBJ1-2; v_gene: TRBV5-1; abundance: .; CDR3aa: CASSTGQGSYGYTF; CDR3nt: TGCGCCAGCAGCACAGGACAGGGCAGCTATGGCTACACCTTC
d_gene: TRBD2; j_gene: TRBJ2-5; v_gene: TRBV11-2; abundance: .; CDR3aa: CASSLPTSGSQETQYF; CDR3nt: TGTGCCAGCAGCTTACCGACTAGCGGGTCACAAGAGACCCAGTACTTC
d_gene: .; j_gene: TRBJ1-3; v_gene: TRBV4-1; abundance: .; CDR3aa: CASSQATTGSSGNTIYF; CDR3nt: TGCGCCAGCAGCCAAGCGACCACAGGTAGCTCTGGAAACACCATATATTTT
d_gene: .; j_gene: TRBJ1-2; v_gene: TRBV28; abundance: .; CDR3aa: CASKDPGYAGYTF; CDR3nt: TGTGCCAGCAAAGATCCCGGGTATGCGGGCTACACCTTC
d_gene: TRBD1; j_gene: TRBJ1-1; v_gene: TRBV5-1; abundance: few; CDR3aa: CASSLKGQEAFF; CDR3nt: TGCGCCAGCAGCTTAAAGGGACAGGAAGCTTTCTTT
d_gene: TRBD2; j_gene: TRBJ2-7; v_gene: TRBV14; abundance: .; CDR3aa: CASRLAGRYEQYF; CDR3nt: TGTGCCAGCAGGCTAGCGGGGCGCTACGAGCAGTACTTC
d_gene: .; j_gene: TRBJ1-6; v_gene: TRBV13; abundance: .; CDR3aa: CASSLAGGGPVSPLHF; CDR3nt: TGTGCCAGCAGCTTAGCCGGGGGGGGTCCGGTTTCACCCCTCCACTTT
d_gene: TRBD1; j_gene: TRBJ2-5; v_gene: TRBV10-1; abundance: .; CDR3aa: CASSGRDRGSETQYF; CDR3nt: TGCGCCAGCAGTGGCCGGGACAGGGGGTCGGAGACCCAGTACTTC
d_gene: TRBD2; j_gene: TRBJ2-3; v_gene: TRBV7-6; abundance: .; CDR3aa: CASSLTSGSADTQYF; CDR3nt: TGTGCCAGCAGCTTGACTAGCGGGAGTGCAGATACGCAGTATTTT
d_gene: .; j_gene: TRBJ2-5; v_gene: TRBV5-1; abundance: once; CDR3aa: CASSLGGVQETQYF; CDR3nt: TGCGCCAGCAGCTTGGGCGGGGTGCAAGAGACCCAGTACTTC
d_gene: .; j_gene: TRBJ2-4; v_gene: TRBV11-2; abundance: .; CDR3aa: CASSDQGLTKNIQYF; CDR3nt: TGTGCCAGCAGCGACCAGGGGCTTACCAAAAACATTCAGTACTTC
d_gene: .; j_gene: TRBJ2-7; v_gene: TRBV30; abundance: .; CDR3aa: CARSIGAYEQYF; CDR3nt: TGTGCTAGGTCTATAGGGGCTTACGAGCAGTACTTC
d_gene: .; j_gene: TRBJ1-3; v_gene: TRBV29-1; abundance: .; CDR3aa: CSVVGASNSGNTIYF; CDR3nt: TGCAGCGTTGTAGGAGCTTCCAACTCTGGAAACACCATATATTTT
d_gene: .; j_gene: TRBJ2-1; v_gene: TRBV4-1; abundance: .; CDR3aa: CASSPGLHNEQFF; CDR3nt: TGCGCCAGCAGCCCGGGACTTCACAATGAGCAGTTCTTC
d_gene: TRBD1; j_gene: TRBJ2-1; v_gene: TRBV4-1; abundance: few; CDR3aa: CASSPTGTGVNEQFF; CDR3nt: TGCGCCAGCAGCCCAACAGGGACAGGGGTCAATGAGCAGTTCTTC
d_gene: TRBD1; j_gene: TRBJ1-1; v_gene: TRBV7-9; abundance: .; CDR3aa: CASSFGGDRALSTEAFF; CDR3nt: TGTGCCAGCAGCTTCGGAGGAGACAGGGCTTTGTCCACTGAAGCTTTCTTT
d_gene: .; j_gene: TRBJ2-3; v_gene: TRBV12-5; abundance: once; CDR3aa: CASGTGLTTDTQYF; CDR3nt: TGTGCTAGTGGTACTGGACTTACGACCGATACGCAGTATTTT
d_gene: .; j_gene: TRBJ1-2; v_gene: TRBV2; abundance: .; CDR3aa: CASSPQVDYGYTF; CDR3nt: TGTGCCAGCAGTCCTCAGGTGGACTATGGCTACACCTTC
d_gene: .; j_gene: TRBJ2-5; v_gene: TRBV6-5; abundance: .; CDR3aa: CASSYNNNGETQYF; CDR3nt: TGTGCCAGCAGTTACAACAATAACGGGGAGACCCAGTACTTC
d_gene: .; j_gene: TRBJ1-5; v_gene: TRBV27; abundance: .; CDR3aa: CASSSRNQPQHF; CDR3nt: TGTGCCAGCAGCAGCAGGAATCAGCCCCAGCATTTT
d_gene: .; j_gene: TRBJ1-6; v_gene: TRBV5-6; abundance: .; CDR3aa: CASTDTGSGASLHF; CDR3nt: TGTGCCAGCACCGACACAGGGTCCGGCGCATCCCTCCACTTT
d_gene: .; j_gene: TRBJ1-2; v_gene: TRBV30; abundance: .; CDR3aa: CAWDPRAGAGYGYTF; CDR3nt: TGTGCCTGGGATCCCCGGGCGGGGGCTGGCTATGGCTACACCTTC
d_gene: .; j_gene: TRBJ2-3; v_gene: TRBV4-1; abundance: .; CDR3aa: CASSQVARGTDTQYF; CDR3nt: TGCGCCAGCAGCCAAGTCGCCAGGGGAACAGATACGCAGTATTTT
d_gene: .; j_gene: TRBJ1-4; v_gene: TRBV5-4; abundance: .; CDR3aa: CASSEHPGEKLFF; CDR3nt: TGTGCCAGCAGCGAGCACCCGGGAGAAAAACTGTTTTTT
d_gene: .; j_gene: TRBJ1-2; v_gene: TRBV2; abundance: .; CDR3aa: CASSVTRNYGYTF; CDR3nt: TGTGCCAGCAGTGTAACACGAAACTATGGCTACACCTTC
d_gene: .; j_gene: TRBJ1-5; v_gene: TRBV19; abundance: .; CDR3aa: CASSQTHRQGYQPQHF; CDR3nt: TGTGCCAGTAGCCAAACACACCGGCAGGGGTATCAGCCCCAGCATTTT
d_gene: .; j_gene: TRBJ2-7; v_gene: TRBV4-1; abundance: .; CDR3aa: CASSQGLPAEQYF; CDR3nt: TGCGCCAGCAGCCAAGGACTACCGGCCGAGCAGTACTTC
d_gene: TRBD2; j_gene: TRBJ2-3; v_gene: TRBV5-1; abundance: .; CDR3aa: CASSWRTSGSTDTQYF; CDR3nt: TGCGCCAGCAGCTGGCGGACTAGCGGGAGCACAGATACGCAGTATTTT
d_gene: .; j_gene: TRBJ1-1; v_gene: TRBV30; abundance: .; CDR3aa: CAWSRQENTEAFF; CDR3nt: TGTGCCTGGTCTCGACAGGAAAACACTGAAGCTTTCTTT
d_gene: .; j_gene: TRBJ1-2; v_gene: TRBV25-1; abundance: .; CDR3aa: CASSDRKPNYGYTF; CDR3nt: TGTGCCAGCAGTGACAGAAAACCTAACTATGGCTACACCTTC
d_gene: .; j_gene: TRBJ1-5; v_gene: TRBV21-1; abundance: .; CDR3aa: CASSKRQGGQPQHF; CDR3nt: TGTGCCAGCAGCAAGAGACAGGGGGGGCAGCCCCAGCATTTT